Below, 22 T cell receptor beta chains from the same sample are listed, as sequenced in a study of OX40 agonist ivuxolimab in advanced cancers. Profiled with immunoSEQ multiplex PCR; TCRdb holds only in-frame clones, not every one. This table has tens of thousands of clones, approximately 89% appearing once. The starting material was CD4+ or CD8+ T cells sorted from blood, obtained in a trial of the OX40 agonist ivuxolimab. The receptor set was obtained from an adult with an advanced solid tumor such as melanoma, head and neck, liver or kidney cancer.

The chain has TRBV4-1 and TRBJ2-1; 7 bases fit TRBD2. Germline V CDR1 and CDR2: MGHRA, YSYEKL. This CDR3 is 15 amino acids long. Losses at the gene ends were 6 bases for V and 4 bases for J; bases not matched to a gene: 9. The CDR3 bases are TGCGCCAGCAGTACGTCTAGCGGACTGTACAATGAGCAGTTCTTC. Translating it yields CASSTSSGLYNEQFF.

With respect to this clone: Sequence at one end of the junction differs from germline and may be a read error. The chain recombines TRBV10-3 with TRBJ2-7; D is perhaps TRBD2 (5 bases). The CDR3 runs 13 residues. The V gene's germline CDR1 is ENHRY and CDR2 SYGVKD. The CDR3 sequence is CASSLGSAHEQYF. The CDR3 DNA is TGTGCCAGCAGTTTGGGGAGTGCCCACGAGCAGTACTTC.

This chain uses TRBV5-6 with TRBJ1-2; unclear D gene. The germline CDR1 and CDR2 sequences are SGHDT and YYEEEE. The V end lost 1 base, the J end lost 1 base, and 14 bases lay between the germline ends. This CDR3 contains 16 residues. Written as DNA, the CDR3 is TGTGCCAGCAGCTTGCGGTCCGGGAACTTTAACTATGGCTACACCTTC. It is translated as CASSLRSGNFNYGYTF.

The rearrangement uses TRBV5-1 and TRBJ2-3, with TRBD1 identical over 10 bases. Germline-derived CDR1 and CDR2 are SGHRS and YFSETQ. This CDR3 has 14 residues. J gave up 6 bases and V 7 bases, and 8 bases lay outside the gene matches. The CDR3 coding sequence is TGCGCCAGCGCCTCGGACAGGGGGGAGGATACGCAGTATTTT. Protein sequence: CASASDRGEDTQYF.

V is TRBV10-3 and J is TRBJ1-5; D perhaps matches TRBD1 (5 bases). Looked up from germline, CDR1 is ENHRY and CDR2 is SYGVKD. The CDR3 runs 16 residues. Trimming pared 2 bases from V and 1 base from J, leaving 12 bases between. In DNA form, the CDR3 reads TGTGCCATCAGTGAGCTGGGGGTACGGAGCAATCAGCCCCAGCATTTT. This codes for CAISELGVRSNQPQHF.

The chain combines TRBV5-1 with TRBJ1-3, with D unresolved. Germline CDR1 is SGHRS and CDR2 is YFSETQ. The CDR3 contains 12 residues. The V gene lost 4 bases and the J gene lost 0 bases, with 2 bases spanning the gap. The chain's CDR3 is CASSASGNTIYF. The DNA of the CDR3 is TGCGCCAGCAGCGCCTCTGGAAACACCATATATTTT.

The chain has TRBV4-2 and TRBJ2-3; D is uncertain. Germline V gives CDR1 LGHNA, CDR2 YNFKEQ. CDR3 size: 16 residues. The germline V and J ends were trimmed by 4 bases and 1 base, with 15 bases remaining between them. CDR3 protein: CASSPNPAIGTDTQYF. The CDR3 nucleotides are TGTGCCAGCAGCCCTAACCCTGCGATAGGCACAGATACGCAGTATTTT.

This clone came up once. This chain uses TRBV18 with TRBJ2-5; 12 positions agree with TRBD2. The CDR3 sequence is 14 residues long. V was pared by 3 bases and J by 4 bases, with 0 bases of the junction left unmatched. Germline-derived CDR1 and CDR2 are KGHSH and LQKENI. CDR3 protein: CASSPTSGRETQYF. DNA for the CDR3: TGTGCCAGCTCACCGACTAGCGGGAGAGAGACCCAGTACTTC.

The V and J genes are TRBV29-1 and TRBJ2-1; possible D gene TRBD2, 7 bases. V was cut by 0 bases and J by 4 bases, with 19 bases left in between. The CDR3 is 17 amino acids. Germline values: CDR1 SQVTM, CDR2 ANQGSEA. The CDR3 bases are TGCAGCGTTGAAGATGGTGCGGGCGGGGGCCTTTACAATGAGCAGTTCTTC. Protein sequence: CSVEDGAGGGLYNEQFF.

V gene TRBV15 combines with J gene TRBJ1-1; tentatively, D is TRBD1 (5 bases). The germline V and J ends were trimmed by 0 bases and 4 bases, with 21 bases remaining between them. The length of the CDR3 is 18 residues. Per germline, CDR1 LNHNV and CDR2 YYDKDF (reference sequence). The CDR3 loop reads CATSRERGRGGRGTEAFF. CDR3 coding DNA: TGTGCCACCAGCAGAGAAAGGGGACGGGGTGGTCGAGGCACTGAAGCTTTCTTT.

The chain has TRBV9 and TRBJ2-1; a weak D match, TRBD1 (6 bases). The germline V gene encodes CDR1 SGDLS and CDR2 YYNGEE. The CDR3 runs 14 residues. V was cut by 4 bases and J by 2 bases, with 10 bases left in between. The CDR3 protein is CASSSWTAYNEQFF. The CDR3 nucleotides are TGTGCCAGCAGCTCTTGGACAGCCTACAATGAGCAGTTCTTC.

This clone is a singleton in its sample. The V gene is TRBV29-1, the J gene TRBJ2-7; D is possibly TRBD2 (6 bases). Germline V gene lookup returns CDR1 SQVTM and CDR2 ANQGSEA. Trimming cost V 4 bases and J 2 bases, with 15 bases left between them. This CDR3 contains 14 residues. The CDR3 sequence is CSVGGGGYPYEQYF. For the CDR3, the DNA is TGCAGCGTTGGAGGTGGGGGGTATCCCTACGAGCAGTACTTC.

Of note for this clone: The junction and the germline gene differ at one end; a read error may be behind it. The chain couples TRBV6-1 to TRBJ1-2, with 8 nucleotides matching TRBD1. This CDR3 has 14 amino acids. From germline, CDR1 is MNHNS and CDR2 SASEGT. CDR3 sequence reads: CASREGQGTRGYTF. CDR3 coding DNA: TGTGCCAGCAGAGAAGGACAGGGAACGCGGGGCTACACCTTC.

The V gene is TRBV27, the J gene TRBJ1-2; 8 bases agree with TRBD1. Trimming took 2 bases from V and 8 from J; bases not matched to a gene: 7. The CDR3 runs to 14 residues. In germline, CDR1 is MNHEY, CDR2 SMNVEV (reference sequence). For the CDR3, the DNA is TGTGCCAGCAGTTTACCCGAGGACAGGGTCGGCTACACCTTC. It encodes CASSLPEDRVGYTF.

The chain combines TRBV2 with TRBJ1-5; D is unclear. The CDR3 sequence is 13 residues long. Germline V gives CDR1 SNHLY, CDR2 FYNNEI. V lost 5 bases to trimming and J lost 7 bases, with 12 bases between them. CDR3 DNA: TGTGCCAGCAGTTTAGGAGTACGCCAGCCCCAGCATTTT. Protein sequence: CASSLGVRQPQHF.

The rearrangement links TRBV2 to TRBJ2-1, with D unresolved. From germline, CDR1 is SNHLY and CDR2 FYNNEI. V gave up 7 bases and J gave up 3 bases, with 13 bases separating them. The CDR3 is 14 residues long. The CDR3 DNA follows: TGTGCCAGCATCCGGACCGCCAACTACAATGAGCAGTTCTTC. Its translation is CASIRTANYNEQFF.

The rearrangement joins TRBV7-9 to TRBJ2-5; 13 bases match TRBD2. The V segment lost 4 bases and the J segment 4 bases; nucleotides outside the gene matches: 6. The CDR3 consists of 16 residues. Germline CDR1 and CDR2: SEHNR and FQNEAQ (reference sequence). CDR3 in amino acids: CASSSGLAGVSETQYF. The CDR3 region has the DNA TGTGCCAGCAGCTCAGGACTAGCGGGAGTTTCAGAGACCCAGTACTTC.

This clone appeared a single time. The V gene is TRBV28, the J gene TRBJ2-4; a weak D match, TRBD2 (6 bases). Trimming cost V 2 bases and J 4 bases, with 12 bases left between them. Germline CDR1 MDHEN, CDR2 SYDVKM. This CDR3 has 15 residues. The CDR3 protein is CASSLGFRGKNIQYF. The CDR3 bases are TGTGCCAGCAGTTTAGGGTTTCGGGGGAAAAACATTCAGTACTTC.

The chain links TRBV7-9 to TRBJ2-7, with unresolved D. The CDR3 length is 15 residues. V gave up 0 bases and J gave up 2 bases, with 11 bases separating them. CDR1 and CDR2 (germline): SEHNR, FQNEAQ (reference sequence). CDR3 sequence (DNA): TGTGCCAGCAGCTTAGCGGCAATTGGGCCCTACGAGCAGTACTTC. This gives the protein CASSLAAIGPYEQYF.

CDR3 sequence reads: CSVSRQGGPEAFF. In DNA, the CDR3 is TGCAGCGTTAGTCGACAGGGCGGACCTGAAGCTTTCTTT. The gene calls are TRBV29-1 and TRBJ1-1; 7 positions match TRBD1. Trimming took 5 bases from V and 6 from J; bases not matched to a gene: 9. Germline lookup yields CDR1 SQVTM and CDR2 ANQGSEA. The CDR3 is 13 residues long.

This chain connects TRBV11-2 to TRBJ1-1, with D uncertain. Germline V lookup: CDR1 SGHAT, CDR2 FQNNGV. The V gene lost 2 bases and the J gene lost 5 bases, with 9 bases spanning the gap. CDR3 length: 13 residues. Written as DNA, the CDR3 is TGTGCCAGCAGCTTACGGGTAGAGACTGAAGCTTTCTTT. It is translated as CASSLRVETEAFF.

The rearrangement links TRBV19 to TRBJ2-3; D is uncertain. The germline gives CDR1 LNHDA, CDR2 SQIVND (reference sequence). Trimming took 2 bases from V and 3 from J, leaving 6 bases between them. The CDR3 has 13 residues. CDR3 loop: CASSISQTDTQYF. The CDR3 nucleotides read TGTGCCAGTAGTATATCTCAAACAGATACGCAGTATTTT.